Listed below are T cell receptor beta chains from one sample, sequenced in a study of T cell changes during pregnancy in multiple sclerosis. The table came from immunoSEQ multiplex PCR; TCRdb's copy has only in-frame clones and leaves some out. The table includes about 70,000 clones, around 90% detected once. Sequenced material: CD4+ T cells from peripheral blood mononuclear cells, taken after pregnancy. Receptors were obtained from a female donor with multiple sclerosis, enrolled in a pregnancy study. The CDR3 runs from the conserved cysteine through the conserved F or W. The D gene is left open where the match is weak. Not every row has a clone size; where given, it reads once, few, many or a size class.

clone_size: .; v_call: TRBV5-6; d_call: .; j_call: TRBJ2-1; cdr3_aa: CASSLGRVGEQFF; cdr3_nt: TGTGCCAGCAGCTTGGGGAGAGTAGGTGAGCAGTTCTTC
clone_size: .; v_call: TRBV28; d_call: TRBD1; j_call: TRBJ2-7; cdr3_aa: CASRTIFRDRRSYEQYF; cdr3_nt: TGTGCCAGCAGGACCATCTTCCGGGACAGGAGATCTTACGAGCAGTACTTC
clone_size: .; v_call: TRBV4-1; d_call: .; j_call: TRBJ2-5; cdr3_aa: CASSQAPVETQYF; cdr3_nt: TGCGCCAGCAGCCAAGCTCCCGTGGAGACCCAGTACTTC
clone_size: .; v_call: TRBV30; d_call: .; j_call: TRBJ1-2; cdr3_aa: CAWRAGKNYGYTF; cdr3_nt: TGTGCCTGGAGGGCGGGGAAAAACTATGGCTACACCTTC
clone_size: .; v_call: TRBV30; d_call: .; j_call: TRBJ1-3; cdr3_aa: CAWSVTEYTIYF; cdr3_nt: TGTGCCTGGAGTGTCACCGAGTACACCATATATTTT
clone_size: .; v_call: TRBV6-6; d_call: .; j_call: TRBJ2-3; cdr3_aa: CASRGTFSTDTQYF; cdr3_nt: TGTGCCAGCAGGGGGACATTTAGCACAGATACGCAGTATTTT
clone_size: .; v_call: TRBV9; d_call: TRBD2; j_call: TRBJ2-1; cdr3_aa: CASSRLAGLNNEQFF; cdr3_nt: TGTGCCAGCAGTAGACTAGCGGGGCTAAACAATGAGCAGTTCTTC
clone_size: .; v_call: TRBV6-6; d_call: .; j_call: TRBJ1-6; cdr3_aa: CASSYSSSGTGSPLHF; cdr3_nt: TGTGCCAGCAGTTACTCGTCTTCAGGGACTGGATCACCCCTCCACTTT
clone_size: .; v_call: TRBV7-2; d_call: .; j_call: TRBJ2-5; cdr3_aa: CASSLGILQETQYF; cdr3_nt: TGTGCCAGCAGCTTAGGTATCCTCCAAGAGACCCAGTACTTC
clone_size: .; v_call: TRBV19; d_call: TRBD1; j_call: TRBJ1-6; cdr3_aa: CASKDRQGMYSPLHF; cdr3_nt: TGTGCCAGTAAAGACCGACAGGGAATGTATTCACCCCTCCACTTT
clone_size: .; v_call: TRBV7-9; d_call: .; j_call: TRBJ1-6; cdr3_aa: CASSLIGDNSPLHF; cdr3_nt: TGTGCCAGCAGCTTGATAGGAGATAATTCACCCCTCCACTTT
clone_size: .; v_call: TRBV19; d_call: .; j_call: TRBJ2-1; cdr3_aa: CASSIDREIKEQFF; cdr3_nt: TGTGCCAGTAGTATAGATCGAGAAATAAAGGAGCAGTTCTTC
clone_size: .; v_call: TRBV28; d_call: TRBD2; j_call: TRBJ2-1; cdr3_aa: CASSSGGAFFNNEQFF; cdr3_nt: TGTGCCAGCAGTTCCGGGGGGGCGTTTTTTAACAATGAGCAGTTCTTC
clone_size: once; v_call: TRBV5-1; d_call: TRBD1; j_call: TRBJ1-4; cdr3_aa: CASSVGQGATNEKLFF; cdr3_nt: TGCGCCAGCAGCGTGGGACAGGGGGCGACTAATGAAAAACTGTTTTTT
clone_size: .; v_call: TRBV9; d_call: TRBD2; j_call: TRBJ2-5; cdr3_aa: CASSVLAGVQETQYF; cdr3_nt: TGTGCCAGCAGCGTGCTAGCGGGGGTCCAAGAGACCCAGTACTTC
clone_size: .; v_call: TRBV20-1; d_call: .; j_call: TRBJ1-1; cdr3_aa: CSAQTNTEAFF; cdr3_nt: TGCAGTGCCCAGACTAACACTGAAGCTTTCTTT
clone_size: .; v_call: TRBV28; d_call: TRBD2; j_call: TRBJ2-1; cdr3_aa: CASSLPSGSDNEQFF; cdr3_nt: TGTGCCAGCAGTCTCCCTAGCGGGAGCGACAATGAGCAGTTCTTC
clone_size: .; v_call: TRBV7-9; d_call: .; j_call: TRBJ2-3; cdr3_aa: CASSLMVADTQYF; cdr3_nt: TGTGCCAGCAGCTTAATGGTAGCAGATACGCAGTATTTT
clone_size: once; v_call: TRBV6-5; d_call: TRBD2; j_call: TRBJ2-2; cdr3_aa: CASSPAGGITGELFF; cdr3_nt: TGTGCCAGCTCCCCAGCGGGAGGGATCACCGGGGAGCTGTTTTTT
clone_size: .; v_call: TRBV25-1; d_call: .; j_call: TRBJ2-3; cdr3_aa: CASSPMRGTDTQYF; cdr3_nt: TGTGCCAGCAGTCCAATGCGAGGCACAGATACGCAGTATTTT
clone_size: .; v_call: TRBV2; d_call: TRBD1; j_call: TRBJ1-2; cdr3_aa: CASSEGQLVTYGYTF; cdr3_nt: TGTGCCAGCAGTGAGGGACAGCTGGTGACCTATGGCTACACCTTC
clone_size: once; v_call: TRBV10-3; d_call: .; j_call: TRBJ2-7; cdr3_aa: CAINSLGQKYF; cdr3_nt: TGTGCCATCAACTCACTGGGGCAGAAGTACTTC
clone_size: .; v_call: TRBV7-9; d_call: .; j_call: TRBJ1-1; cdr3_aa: CASSLGSGQNTEAFF; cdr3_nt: TGTGCCAGCAGCTTAGGGTCAGGGCAAAACACTGAAGCTTTCTTT
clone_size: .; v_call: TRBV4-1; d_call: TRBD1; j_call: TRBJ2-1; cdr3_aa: CASSQERDRGPLSYNEQFF; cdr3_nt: TGCGCCAGCAGCCAAGAACGGGACAGGGGGCCCCTTTCCTACAATGAGCAGTTCTTC
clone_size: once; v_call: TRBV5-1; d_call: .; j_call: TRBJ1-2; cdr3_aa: CASSSTVARTNYGYTF; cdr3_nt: TGCGCCAGCAGCTCTACAGTGGCAAGAACTAACTATGGCTACACCTTC
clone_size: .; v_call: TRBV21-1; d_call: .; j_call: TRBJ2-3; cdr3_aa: CASKVTTNTDTQYF; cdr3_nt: TGTGCCAGCAAGGTCACGACAAACACAGATACGCAGTATTTT
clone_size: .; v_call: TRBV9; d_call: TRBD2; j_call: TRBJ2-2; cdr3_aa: CASSGLAGAGELFF; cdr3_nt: TGTGCCAGCAGCGGTCTAGCGGGAGCTGGGGAGCTGTTTTTT
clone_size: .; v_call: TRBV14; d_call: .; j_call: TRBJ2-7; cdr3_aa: CASSPGYEQYF; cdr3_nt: TGTGCCAGCAGCCCAGGCTACGAGCAGTACTTC
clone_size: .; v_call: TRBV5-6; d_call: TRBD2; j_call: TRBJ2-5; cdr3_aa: CASSLRGGSPEETQYF; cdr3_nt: TGTGCCAGCAGCCTGAGGGGCGGGAGCCCGGAAGAGACCCAGTACTTC
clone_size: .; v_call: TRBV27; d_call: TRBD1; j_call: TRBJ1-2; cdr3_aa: CASSTPRTGNGYTF; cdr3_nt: TGTGCCAGCAGTACCCCCCGGACAGGGAATGGCTACACCTTC
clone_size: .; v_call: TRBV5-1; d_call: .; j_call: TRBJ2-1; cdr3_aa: CASSLDSNNEQFF; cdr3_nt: TGCGCCAGCAGCTTGGACTCAAACAATGAGCAGTTCTTC
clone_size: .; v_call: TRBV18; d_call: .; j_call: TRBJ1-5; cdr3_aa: CASSPRQTNNQPQHF; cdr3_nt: TGTGCCAGCTCACCGAGGCAGACCAACAATCAGCCCCAGCATTTT
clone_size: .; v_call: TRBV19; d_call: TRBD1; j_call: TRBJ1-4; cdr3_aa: CASSSTGAMEKLFF; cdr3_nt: TGTGCCAGTAGTTCGACAGGGGCCATGGAAAAACTGTTTTTT
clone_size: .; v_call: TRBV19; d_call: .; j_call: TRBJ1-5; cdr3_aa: CASTPRSNQPQHF; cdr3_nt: TGTGCCAGTACCCCGCGGAGCAATCAGCCCCAGCATTTT
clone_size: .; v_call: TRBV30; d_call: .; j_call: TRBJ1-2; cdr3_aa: CAWSVLRGHGYTF; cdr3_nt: TGTGCCTGGAGTGTACTCAGGGGCCATGGCTACACCTTC
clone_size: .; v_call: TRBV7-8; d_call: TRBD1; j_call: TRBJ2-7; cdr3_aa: CASSLRTGSSYEQYF; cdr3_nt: TGTGCCAGCAGCTTAAGGACAGGGAGCTCCTACGAGCAGTACTTC
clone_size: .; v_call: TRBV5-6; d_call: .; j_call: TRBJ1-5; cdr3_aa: CASSLTRAFGQPQHF; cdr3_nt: TGTGCCAGCAGCTTAACCAGGGCCTTCGGGCAGCCCCAGCATTTT
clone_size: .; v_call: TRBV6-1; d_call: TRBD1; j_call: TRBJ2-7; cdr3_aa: CASSKRQGVYEQYF; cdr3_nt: TGTGCCAGCAGTAAAAGACAGGGGGTCTACGAGCAGTACTTC
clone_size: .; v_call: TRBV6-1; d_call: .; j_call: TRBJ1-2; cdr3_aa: CASSVQGYGYTF; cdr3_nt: TGTGCCAGCAGTGTACAGGGCTATGGCTACACCTTC
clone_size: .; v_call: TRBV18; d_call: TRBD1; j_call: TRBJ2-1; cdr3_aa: CASSPPGQGSIEQFF; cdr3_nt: TGTGCCAGCTCACCACCGGGACAGGGATCGATTGAGCAGTTCTTC
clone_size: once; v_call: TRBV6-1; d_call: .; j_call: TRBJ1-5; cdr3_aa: CASSEWRAGDQPQHF; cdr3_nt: TGTGCCAGCAGTGAGTGGCGTGCCGGGGATCAGCCCCAGCATTTT
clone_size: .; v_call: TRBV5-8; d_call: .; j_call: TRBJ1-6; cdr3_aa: CASSPTPGTRSGNSPLHF; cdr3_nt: TGTGCCAGCAGCCCGACACCCGGGACACGTTCTGGGAATTCACCCCTCCACTTT
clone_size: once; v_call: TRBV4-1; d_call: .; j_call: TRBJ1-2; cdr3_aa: CASSQARTAYGYTF; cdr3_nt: TGCGCCAGCAGCCAAGCACGGACAGCTTATGGCTACACCTTC
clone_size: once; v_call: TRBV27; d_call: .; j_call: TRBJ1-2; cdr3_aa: CASSLTFGGKDGYTF; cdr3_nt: TGTGCCAGCAGTCTTACATTCGGGGGGAAGGATGGCTACACCTTC
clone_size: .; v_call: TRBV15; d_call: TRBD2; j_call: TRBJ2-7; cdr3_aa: CATSRELAGLYEQYF; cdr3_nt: TGTGCCACCAGCAGAGAACTAGCGGGGCTCTACGAGCAGTACTTC
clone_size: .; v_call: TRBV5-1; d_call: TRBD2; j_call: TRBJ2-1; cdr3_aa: CASSYTSGTSYNEQFF; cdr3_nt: TGCGCCAGCAGCTATACTAGCGGGACCTCCTACAATGAGCAGTTCTTC
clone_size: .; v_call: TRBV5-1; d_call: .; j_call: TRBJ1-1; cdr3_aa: CASSDPGGGGTEAFF; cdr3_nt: TGCGCCAGCAGCGACCCGGGGGGTGGGGGCACTGAAGCTTTCTTT